This passage covers 4 T cell receptor beta chains from one sample sequenced in a study of patients and donors after allogeneic stem cell transplantation. One entry per CDR3 protein results from TCRdb running MiXCR on the RT-PCR reads. The data contain approximately 10,000 distinct CDR3 sequences, 5.9% of them seen just once; the ten biggest clones take up roughly 27%. The specimen was blood, either unsorted or a sorted T cell fraction (not recorded which). These receptors all come from a human donor who was either an allogeneic HSCT recipient or a stem cell or donor lymphocyte infusion donor (not recorded which). It is not recorded whose cells these are; they may come from a transplant donor.

This clonotype was observed at least ten times. This sequence joins TRBV2 and TRBJ1-1; D is unresolved. Germline V gene data show CDR1 as SNHLY and CDR2 as FYNNEI. The CDR3 totals 13 residues. Between the trimmed V and J ends, which lost 7 bases and 1 base, there was a span of 10 bases. The CDR3 sequence is CASIDASNTEAFF. The CDR3 DNA follows: TGTGCCAGCATCGACGCATCGAACACTGAAGCTTTCTTT.

The table lists this clonotype with many counts. The V gene is TRBV7-2, the J gene TRBJ2-7; the D gene is possibly TRBD2 (6 bases). The germline gives CDR1 SGHTA, CDR2 FQGNSA. The CDR3 extends over 13 amino acids. V lost 4 bases to trimming and J lost 8 bases, with 15 bases between them. The CDR3 here is CASSSRDSTKQYF. The CDR3 nucleotides read TGTGCCAGCAGCTCCCGGGACTCGACAAAGCAGTACTTC.

The table lists this clonotype with a few counts. The J gene is TRBJ2-1, the V gene TRBV28; D perhaps matches TRBD1 (7 bases). The CDR3 contains 18 residues. CDR1 and CDR2 from the germline V gene are MDHEN and SYDVKM. With 7 bases removed from V and 1 base from J, the gap between germline ends came to 23 bases. The CDR3 loop is CASISPWGGTASYNEQFF. The CDR3 DNA follows: TGTGCCAGCATCTCGCCCTGGGGCGGGACAGCTTCCTACAATGAGCAGTTCTTC.

In its sample, this clonotype was seen many times. The CDR3: CASSLKGGGGSSGYTF. The CDR3 region has the DNA TGTGCCAGCAGCTTGAAAGGGGGCGGTGGCAGCTCCGGCTACACCTTC. The rearrangement links TRBV5-4 to TRBJ1-2, with TRBD1 matching over 7 bases. The CDR3 is made up of 16 amino acids. CDR1 is SGHNT and CDR2 is YYREEE in the germline V gene (reference sequence). V shed 1 base, J shed 8 bases, and the junction held 14 bases outside the gene matches.